One sample yielded the 18 T cell receptor beta chains listed below, sequenced in a study of T cell repertoires in cytomegalovirus infection (dated by TCRdb to between 2017 and 2020). The listed sequencing device is Illumina HiSeq 1500. TCRdb trimmed public reads at Q25 via fastp, called clones via MiXCR and kept in-frame beta chains. Rows merge per CDR3 protein into single entries with the most common DNA and genes. For this sample the table gives 200,000 or so distinct CDR3 sequences, of which roughly 20% were detected only once. The ten largest clones represent around 2.7% of the sample. Input material: PBMCs. The receptors here all came from a human donor in good health (CMV status not recorded). Some clones in this sample may be carry-over from other donors' samples.

The sample holds a few counts of this clonotype. This chain uses TRBV7-3 with TRBJ2-7; 7 nucleotides line up with TRBD1. This CDR3 spans 13 amino acids. Germline V gene sequence: CDR1 SGHTA, CDR2 FQGTGA. The ends lost 3 bases at V and 7 bases at J; junction bases unmatched: 6. CDR3 amino acids: CASSFRGPGEQYF. DNA for the CDR3: TGTGCCAGCAGCTTTAGGGGGCCTGGGGAGCAGTACTTC.

A few counts support this clonotype. V gene TRBV7-8 combines with J gene TRBJ2-1, with D hard to call. The ends were cut back, 4 bases at V and 0 bases at J, with 16 bases in the middle. This CDR3 comprises 17 residues. The germline CDR1 and CDR2 sequences are SGHVS and FQNEAQ. CDR3 amino acids: CASSSPSSKSSYNEQFF. Here the CDR3 DNA reads TGTGCCAGCAGCTCACCCTCAAGCAAGAGCTCCTACAATGAGCAGTTCTTC.

This clonotype was recorded many times. V and J are TRBV6-1 and TRBJ1-1, with D unclear. CDR1 is MNHNS and CDR2 is SASEGT in the germline V gene. The CDR3 contains 14 residues. V dropped 4 bases and J dropped 1 base, with 10 bases sitting between them. CDR3 in DNA: TGTGCCAGCAGTGGAGGACGGTCGAACACTGAAGCTTTCTTT. It is translated as CASSGGRSNTEAFF.

This clonotype was picked up many times. The chain uses TRBV11-2 and TRBJ2-2; D gene ambiguous. V lost 1 base and J 4 bases, leaving 10 bases between the germline ends. Germline CDR1 SGHAT, CDR2 FQNNGV. The CDR3 covers 15 residues. CDR3 sequence reads: CASSLGQLITGELFF. CDR3 DNA sequence: TGTGCCAGCAGCTTAGGGCAGTTAATCACCGGGGAGCTGTTTTTT. Filled out from reference TRBV11-2 and TRBJ2-2, the complete variable domain reads EAGVAQSPRYKIIEKRQSVAFWCNPISGHATLYWYQQILGQGPKLLIQFQNNGVVDDSQLPKDRFSAERLKGVDSTLKIQPAKLEDSAVYLCASSLGQLITGELFFGEGSRLTVL.

The V gene is TRBV5-5, the J gene TRBJ2-1, with D perhaps matching TRBD2 (6 bases). The CDR3 is 15 residues long. Looked up from germline, CDR1 is SGHKS and CDR2 is YYEKEE (reference sequence). The ends were cut back, 2 bases at V and 9 bases at J, with 18 bases in the middle. Written as DNA, the CDR3 is TGTGCCAGCAGCTTATCCGCGACGATCGGGGGTGAGCAGTTCTTC. Translation gives CASSLSATIGGEQFF.

This clonotype was counted a few times. J is TRBJ2-7 and V is TRBV20-1; tentatively, D is TRBD1 (6 bases). From germline, CDR1 is DFQATT and CDR2 SNEGSKA (reference sequence). The V end was cut by 2 bases, the J end by 2 bases, with 13 bases between. The CDR3 extends over 14 amino acids. CDR3 amino acids: CSARLGTQPYEQYF. Written as DNA, the CDR3 is TGCAGTGCTAGACTCGGGACACAGCCCTACGAGCAGTACTTC.

This chain connects TRBV7-3 to TRBJ2-5, with D perhaps matching TRBD1 (5 bases). The ends were cut back, 5 bases at V and 2 bases at J, with 9 bases in the middle. CDR3 size: 13 residues. Germline lookup yields CDR1 SGHTA and CDR2 FQGTGA. The CDR3 protein is CASSQGFQETQYF. The CDR3 nucleotides are TGTGCCAGCAGCCAGGGATTTCAAGAGACCCAGTACTTC.

This clonotype was seen a few times. V usage is TRBV29-1 and J usage is TRBJ2-1; D perhaps matches TRBD2 (6 bases). CDR3 length equals 14 residues. The V end lost 7 bases, the J end lost 0 bases, and 13 bases lay between the germline ends. The germline V gene has CDR1 SQVTM and CDR2 ANQGSEA. The DNA for the CDR3 is TGCAGCGCCAGGACTATTTTCTCCTACAATGAGCAGTTCTTC. This codes for CSARTIFSYNEQFF.

The J gene is TRBJ1-1, the V gene TRBV11-3, with D maybe TRBD1 (6 bases). CDR1 and CDR2 (germline): SGHNT, YENEEA. The CDR3 consists of 16 residues. V lost 5 bases and J 3 bases, leaving 19 bases between the germline ends. The CDR3 reads CASSARFGGPYTEAFF. The CDR3 nucleotides read TGTGCCAGCAGCGCCCGGTTTGGGGGGCCGTACACTGAAGCTTTCTTT.

This chain connects TRBV28 to TRBJ2-2; no clear D. The V and J ends lost 2 bases and 3 bases respectively, with 10 bases between them. This CDR3 has 15 amino acids. Looked up from germline, CDR1 is MDHEN and CDR2 is SYDVKM. The CDR3 DNA is TGTGCCAGCAGTTTAGTGGGCCGGGACACCGGGGAGCTGTTTTTT. Amino acids: CASSLVGRDTGELFF.

Notes on this clonotype: A much larger clone differs by one base, so this may be a read error. This chain uses TRBV25-1 with TRBJ1-1; 8 bases agree with TRBD1. The germline V gene encodes CDR1 MGHDK and CDR2 SYGVNS. The length of the CDR3 is 13 residues. V shed 4 bases, J shed 3 bases, and the junction held 1 base outside the gene matches. The CDR3 DNA is TGTGCCAGCAGTGTGGACAGGGACACTGAAGCTTTCTTT. Its translation is CASSVDRDTEAFF.

The table lists this clonotype with many counts. The chain combines TRBV7-8 with TRBJ1-1, with D maybe TRBD1 (5 bases). The CDR3 runs 13 residues. The V gene lost 5 bases and the J gene lost 7 bases, with 14 bases spanning the gap. Per the germline V gene, CDR1 is SGHVS and CDR2 is FQNEAQ. CDR3 residues: CASSPWATVEAFF. CDR3 nucleotide sequence: TGTGCCAGCAGCCCCTGGGCGACAGTTGAAGCTTTCTTT.

In its sample, this clonotype was seen many times. The V call is TRBV28, the J call TRBJ2-7; 9 positions agree with TRBD1. Germline V gives CDR1 MDHEN, CDR2 SYDVKM. CDR3 length: 15 residues. V shed 6 bases, J shed 3 bases, and the junction held 9 bases outside the gene matches. Here the CDR3 reads CASSPRSDRGYEQYF. CDR3 bases: TGTGCCAGCAGCCCCCGTTCGGACAGGGGCTACGAGCAGTACTTC.

This clonotype showed up just a few times. The V and J genes are TRBV6-5 and TRBJ1-2; tentative D call: TRBD1 (6 bases). CDR3 size: 14 residues. V lost 2 bases and J 7 bases, leaving 14 bases between the germline ends. The germline V gene has CDR1 MNHEY and CDR2 SVGAGI. The CDR3 DNA reads TGTGCCAGCAGTTACCGGGACAAGACAGGTGGCTACACCTTC. This encodes CASSYRDKTGGYTF.

V and J are TRBV7-8 and TRBJ2-1; tentative D call: TRBD1 (5 bases). Between the trimmed V and J ends, which lost 1 base and 6 bases, there was a span of 13 bases. The CDR3 is 15 residues long. Looked up from germline, CDR1 is SGHVS and CDR2 is FQNEAQ. Here the CDR3 reads CASSLGPGQGNEQFF. As DNA, the CDR3 is TGTGCCAGCAGCTTAGGGCCAGGGCAGGGCAATGAGCAGTTCTTC.

This sequence joins TRBV7-3 and TRBJ2-3; no firm D call. CDR1 SGHTA and CDR2 FQGTGA come from the germline V gene. CDR3 size: 12 residues. Trimming cost V 2 bases and J 6 bases, with 6 bases left between them. The CDR3 sequence is CASSLFGDTQYF. The DNA for the CDR3 is TGTGCCAGCAGCTTATTCGGGGATACGCAGTATTTT.

The chain joins TRBV5-4 to TRBJ2-5; TRBD1 matches 10 bases. With V trimmed by 4 bases and J by 10 bases, 7 bases remained unmatched. The CDR3 runs to 13 residues. Germline CDR1 reads SGHNT; CDR2 reads YYREEE (reference sequence). The CDR3 bases are TGTGCCAGCAGCAACCGGGACAGGGGCGGCCAGTACTTC. It yields the protein CASSNRDRGGQYF.

The chain links TRBV6-6 to TRBJ1-2; D gene uncertain. Germline CDR1 is MNHNY and CDR2 is SVGAGI (reference sequence). The CDR3 runs to 13 residues. Trimming cost V 5 bases and J 0 bases, with 7 bases left between them. Written as DNA, the CDR3 is TGTGCCAGCAGTCCGCCGACTAACTATGGCTACACCTTC. This encodes CASSPPTNYGYTF.